A single T cell receptor beta chain is shown here with its context. What it binds is unknown. Samples were taken at baseline and on day 1 of cycles 4 and 7. The data derive from a study of OX40 agonist ivuxolimab in advanced cancers. Study-wide context: Under the entry rules, prior anti-PD-1, anti-PD-L1 or anti-CTLA-4 therapy was allowed, and about 40% had some.

CDR3 length equals 16 residues. Per the germline V gene, CDR1 is MNHNY and CDR2 is SVGAGI (reference sequence). V lost 2 bases and J lost 5, with 15 bases in between. Only in-frame clones appear in the TCRdb table, and some are missing; sequencing was by immunoSEQ multiplex PCR. The sample comprises roughly 80,000 clones, roughly 90% of which are singletons, and around 2.6% rests with the top ten. Study results and caveats: Low levels of normalized T-cell clonal expansion also appeared in some nonresponders. Researchers did not determine the expanded peripheral T cells' antigen specificity.

This chain links TRBV6-6 with TRBJ2-2; perhaps TRBD1 as D (6 bases). The sample here was CD4+ or CD8+ T cells sorted from blood, taken in a trial of the OX40 agonist ivuxolimab. The receptor comes from an adult with an advanced solid tumor such as melanoma, head and neck, liver or kidney cancer. This CDR3 is CASSYGGAGITGELFF. The CDR3 DNA follows: TGTGCCAGCAGTTACGGGGGCGCAGGGATAACCGGGGAGCTGTTTTTT.